This T cell receptor (beta chain) was profiled in a study of vaccination and CD4 T cells after COVID-19. About the research overall: As control conditions, cultures were given either a CEFX pool serving as positive control, an HIV-1 Nef pool, or no peptide at all.

Germline-derived CDR1 and CDR2 are SGHTA and FQGNSA. V was pared by 5 bases and J by 2 bases, with 11 bases between. The CDR3 totals 14 residues. Documented time point: late sampling 161 to 241 days after vaccination in a few convalescent patients. Treatment indicated: approximately nine-day PBMC culture with coronavirus spike peptide pools or control peptides (ViraFEST assay). For ViraFEST, peptide pools expanded antigen-specific T cells, after which the TCRs were sequenced. There are a few counts of this clonotype. The target antigen is unknown. The Oncomine TCR Beta short-read assay sequenced DNA from cultured CD4+ T cells. TCRdb called the PCR reads again in MiXCR, with one record for every CDR3 protein. The table has tens of thousands of distinct CDR3 sequences, around a third seen once.

The chain has TRBV7-2 and TRBJ2-3; maybe TRBD2 (6 bases). Sequences were derived from CD4+ T cells from blood, cultured in vitro, sampled about 7 months after SARS-CoV-2 vaccination. The clonotype originates from a human donor who had recovered from COVID-19. CDR3 DNA sequence: TGTGCCAGCAGCCTCGGGACTTTCACAGATACGCAGTATTTT. This codes for CASSLGTFTDTQYF.